This TCR beta chain is from a study of a mutant IDH1 vaccine in newly diagnosed glioma. Study background: Vaccinations, eight in total, occurred in weeks 1, 3, 5, 7, 11, 15, 19, 23. Most patients had radiochemotherapy with temozolomide before enrollment; others had one alone. Investigators started vaccination 4-6 weeks after radiotherapy alone, or with temozolomide cycles.

Regarding time point: week 11, during vaccination. Topical imiquimod was applied with each vaccine dose, which held 300 ug of mutant IDH1 20-mer peptide. A remark on this clone: Its specificity is not known.

The germline V and J ends were trimmed by 1 base and 10 bases, with 11 bases remaining between them. CDR3 length: 13 residues. Germline CDR1 reads WNHNN; CDR2 reads SYGVQD (reference sequence). This table comes from immunoSEQ multiplex PCR, and its TCRdb copy is limited to in-frame clones, with some not included. Counted here are more than 50,000 clones, approximately 89% occurring once; the ten biggest clones make up 1.5% to 2.5%. The specimen was PBMCs, collected from a glioma patient whose treatment included an IDH1 peptide vaccine. The receptor's source is a man aged 35 to 55 with glioma. The gene calls are TRBV10-1 and TRBJ2-1; the D gene is possibly TRBD2 (6 bases). The CDR3 sequence is CASSEFGSPEQFF. CDR3 coding DNA: TGCGCCAGCAGTGAGTTCGGGAGCCCCGAGCAGTTCTTC.